The 17 T cell receptor beta chains given below trace back to one sample, sequenced in a study of cytomegalovirus exposure and HLA in healthy donors. Only in-frame clones appear in the TCRdb table, and some are missing; sequencing was by immunoSEQ multiplex PCR. The table includes around 80,000 clones, roughly 95% detected once. Sequences were obtained from PBMCs. These receptors were collected from a woman under 30 in good health and CMV-seronegative.

This chain uses TRBV30 with TRBJ2-1, with D possibly matching TRBD2 (6 bases). The V and J ends lost 5 bases and 8 bases respectively, with 22 bases between them. The germline V gene encodes CDR1 GTSNPN and CDR2 SVGIG (reference sequence). This CDR3 spans 15 amino acids. The DNA of the CDR3 is TGTGCCTGGGGCATACGGGGACTCCCCCCCTATGAGCAGTTCTTC. This sequence encodes CAWGIRGLPPYEQFF.

The chain is built from TRBV7-6 and TRBJ2-1, with 13 nucleotides matching TRBD2. CDR1 is SGHVS, CDR2 FNYEAQ, per germline. Germline trimming cut 5 bases from V and 8 bases from J; bases unmatched to any gene: 12. This CDR3 spans 17 amino acids. The CDR3 reads CASSPRTSGGPWDEQFF. The CDR3 DNA follows: TGTGCCAGCAGCCCCCGGACTAGCGGGGGCCCTTGGGATGAGCAGTTCTTC.

The chain links TRBV10-1 to TRBJ2-7; a weak D match, TRBD2 (6 bases). Germline CDR1 and CDR2: WNHNN and SYGVQD (reference sequence). The CDR3 totals 14 residues. The V and J ends lost 6 bases and 6 bases respectively, with 18 bases between them. The CDR3 DNA sequence: TGCGCCAGCAGGGCCGGGACTGCGGGACCCGAGCAGTACTTC. Residues: CASRAGTAGPEQYF.

The CDR3 region is CAISDGGEQFF. Here the CDR3 DNA reads TGTGCCATCAGTGATGGAGGGGAGCAGTTCTTC. The rearrangement uses TRBV10-3 and TRBJ2-1; D perhaps matches TRBD2 (6 bases). Germline assignment: CDR1 ENHRY and CDR2 SYGVKD. This CDR3 spans 11 amino acids. V dropped 3 bases and J dropped 10 bases, with 7 bases sitting between them.

This chain joins TRBV7-2 and TRBJ2-5; D remains unclear. Trimming removed 1 base at V and 4 bases at J, with 7 bases between. This CDR3 spans 13 amino acids. The germline gives CDR1 SGHTA, CDR2 FQGNSA. CDR3 sequence reads: CASSLGTGETQYF. The CDR3, as DNA: TGTGCCAGCAGCTTAGGAACGGGAGAGACCCAGTACTTC.

The chain uses TRBV28 and TRBJ2-7; TRBD2 matches 12 bases. CDR1 is MDHEN and CDR2 is SYDVKM in the germline V gene. V dropped 6 bases and J dropped 2; count of bases not matched to a gene: 5. CDR3 length: 15 amino acids. CDR3 sequence (DNA): TGTGCCAGCAGGATGACTAGCGGGAGCACCTACGAGCAGTACTTC. Translating it yields CASRMTSGSTYEQYF.

This clone was seen just once. The CDR3 coding sequence is TGTGCCAGCAGGACTAGCGGGAGAGGTGAGACCCAGTACTTC. Translation: CASRTSGRGETQYF. The V and J genes are TRBV28 and TRBJ2-5; 12 nucleotides line up with TRBD2. The junction had 4 bases not matched to a gene; V was cut back by 6 bases and J by 5 bases. The length of the CDR3 is 14 residues. The germline CDR1 and CDR2 sequences are MDHEN and SYDVKM.

The chain employs TRBV19 and TRBJ2-5, with D tentatively TRBD2 (7 bases). This CDR3 contains 14 residues. The V gene lost 10 bases and the J gene lost 3 bases, with 18 bases spanning the gap. CDR1 is LNHDA and CDR2 is SQIVND in the germline V gene (reference sequence). The CDR3 bases are TGTGCCACACTATGGGGGCTAGCGGAAGAGACCCAGTACTTC. Its translation is CATLWGLAEETQYF.

The chain uses TRBV21-1 and TRBJ1-5. TRBV21-1 is a recognized pseudogene. The CDR3 runs to 14 residues. This CDR3 is CASRNGASNQPQHF. The CDR3, as DNA: TGTGCCAGCAGGAATGGAGCGAGCAATCAGCCCCAGCATTTT.

This chain links TRBV6-1 with TRBJ2-6; D is uncertain. The germline V gene encodes CDR1 MNHNS and CDR2 SASEGT. Trimming took 0 bases from V and 0 from J, leaving 12 bases between them. The CDR3 is made up of 18 amino acids. CDR3 in DNA: TGTGCCAGCAGTGAAGCGCTTCAACTTCTCTCTGGGGCCAACGTCCTGACTTTC. It is translated as CASSEALQLLSGANVLTF.

The chain links TRBV14 to TRBJ2-1; 11 nucleotides line up with TRBD2. CDR1 and CDR2 (germline): SGHDN, FVKESK. The CDR3 contains 17 residues. V shed 1 base, J shed 5 bases, and the junction held 7 bases outside the gene matches. The CDR3 region is CASSQGRTSGFNNEQFF. The DNA of the CDR3 is TGTGCCAGCAGCCAAGGAAGGACTAGCGGGTTTAACAATGAGCAGTTCTTC.

The chain carries TRBV27 and TRBJ1-4; 7 bases match TRBD1. V dropped 8 bases and J dropped 8; count of bases not matched to a gene: 8. The V gene's germline CDR1 is MNHEY and CDR2 SMNVEV (reference sequence). The CDR3 sequence is 13 residues long. The DNA for the CDR3 is TGTGCCAGCCGAGGACAGGCCCGGGAAAAACTGTTTTTT. Translated: CASRGQAREKLFF.

The chain has TRBV27 and TRBJ1-5; D is perhaps TRBD1 (6 bases). Germline V gives CDR1 MNHEY, CDR2 SMNVEV (reference sequence). The CDR3 has 16 residues. V lost 2 bases to trimming and J lost 1 base, with 12 bases between them. The CDR3 is CASSLQGTWSNQPQHF. The CDR3 DNA reads as TGTGCCAGCAGTTTACAGGGGACGTGGAGCAATCAGCCCCAGCATTTT.

The chain has TRBV27 and TRBJ2-3, with D possibly TRBD2 on 7 matching bases. Between the trimmed V and J ends, which lost 6 bases and 4 bases, there was a span of 17 bases. Per germline, CDR1 MNHEY and CDR2 SMNVEV (reference sequence). CDR3 length: 15 residues. CDR3 DNA sequence: TGTGCCAGCAGCGTCTGGGGGGGCAGGGCAGATACGCAGTATTTT. This sequence encodes CASSVWGGRADTQYF.

The CDR3: CASSLAYSSGRAGKYEQYF. CDR3 DNA: TGTGCCAGCAGCTTGGCTTATTCTAGCGGGAGGGCCGGAAAATACGAGCAGTACTTC. The J gene is TRBJ2-7, the V gene TRBV5-4; TRBD2 matches at 12 bases. The CDR3 covers 19 residues. Germline-derived CDR1 and CDR2 are SGHNT and YYREEE (reference sequence). Trimming took 0 bases from V and 4 from J; bases not matched to a gene: 14.

The chain has TRBV10-2 and TRBJ1-4; D not certain. The CDR3 runs 12 residues. Per the germline V gene, CDR1 is WSHSY and CDR2 is SAAADI. V was trimmed by 6 bases and J by 3 bases, leaving 5 bases between them. CDR3 sequence: CASRGPNEKLFF. CDR3 sequence (DNA): TGCGCCAGCAGGGGCCCTAATGAAAAACTGTTTTTT.

The chain joins TRBV4-2 to TRBJ2-4; a possible D gene is TRBD2 (6 bases). The CDR3 totals 12 residues. Trimming took off 4 bases at V and 7 bases at J, with 8 bases between the two ends. CDR1 and CDR2 (germline): LGHNA, YNFKEQ. The CDR3 is CASSPTSNIQYF. The CDR3 DNA is TGTGCCAGCAGCCCGACTAGTAACATTCAGTACTTC.